One sample yielded the 17 T cell receptor beta chains listed below, sequenced in a study of T cells in Graves' hyperthyroidism and ophthalmopathy (dated by TCRdb to about 2019). Receptor amplification or capture employed multiplex PCR. The listed sequencing device is Illumina HiSeq 2000. The TCR beta CDR3 regions were amplified from RNA transcripts. A first-round RT-PCR of the TCR CDR3 used the HTBI primer set with the Qiagen OneStep RT-PCR kit. TCRdb reanalyzed the raw reads on its own, using fastp at Q25 for trimming and MiXCR for clone calling, and kept in-frame beta chains. Every distinct CDR3 protein forms one entry, paired with its most common genes and DNA. Present in this sample are some 800,000 distinct CDR3 sequences, roughly 40% of which were seen just once. The ten top clones hold around 10% of the sample. The sequencing input was blood. These receptors were taken from a man younger than 30 with Graves' hyperthyroidism.

The rearrangement links TRBV6-5 to TRBJ2-7; D unresolved. This CDR3 spans 10 amino acids. Germline V lookup: CDR1 MNHEY, CDR2 SVGAGI. V was cut by 6 bases and J by 8 bases, with 8 bases left in between. For the CDR3, the DNA is TGTGCCAGCAGCTACCCCAAGCAGTACTTC. This codes for CASSYPKQYF.

This clonotype was seen only a few times. CDR3 amino acids: CASSFVGQGVHEQYF. Written as DNA, the CDR3 is TGTGCCAGCAGCTTCGTTGGCCAGGGAGTGCACGAGCAGTACTTC. This chain links TRBV7-2 with TRBJ2-7, with D perhaps being TRBD1 or TRBD2 (5 bases each). The CDR3 runs to 15 residues. The germline V and J ends were trimmed by 3 bases and 5 bases, with 17 bases remaining between them. Germline assignment: CDR1 SGHTA and CDR2 FQGNSA.

This clonotype was detected many times. V is TRBV29-1 and J is TRBJ2-7; TRBD1 aligns across 9 bases. Germline CDR1 is SQVTM and CDR2 is ANQGSEA. This CDR3 is 15 amino acids long. After removal of 2 bases from V and 3 bases from J, the junction contained 8 bases not matched to a gene. The CDR3 protein is CSVELDGTGNYEQYF. In DNA form, the CDR3 reads TGCAGCGTTGAACTTGACGGGACAGGGAACTACGAGCAGTACTTC.

At least ten counts were recorded for this clonotype. The chain uses TRBV10-3 and TRBJ2-7; 7 bases fit TRBD1. Trimming cost V 4 bases and J 3 bases; bases outside gene matches: 6. The CDR3 is made up of 14 amino acids. Germline V gene lookup returns CDR1 ENHRY and CDR2 SYGVKD. The CDR3 region has the DNA TGTGCCATCAGTGGCAGACAGGGAATCTACGAGCAGTACTTC. This encodes CAISGRQGIYEQYF.

There are a few counts of this clonotype. This chain connects TRBV12-3 or TRBV12-4 to TRBJ2-5; either TRBD1 or TRBD2 may supply D (6 bases each). The V end lost 6 bases, the J end lost 4 bases, and 12 bases lay between the germline ends. The CDR3 runs to 13 residues. The CDR3 DNA reads TGTGCCAGCAGCCGGGGGCGCTTAGAGACCCAGTACTTC. Translating gives CASSRGRLETQYF.

At least ten counts were recorded for this clonotype. The gene calls are TRBV7-2 and TRBJ1-5; tentative D call: TRBD1 (5 bases). Germline V lookup: CDR1 SGHTA, CDR2 FQGNSA. Trimming removed 2 bases at V and 7 bases at J, with 9 bases between. CDR3 length: 13 residues. The DNA of the CDR3 is TGTGCCAGCAGCTTATGGGGGGAGCAGCCCCAGCATTTT. It specifies CASSLWGEQPQHF.

Concerning this clonotype itself: This may stem from a read error, because a much larger clone lies one nucleotide away. This rearrangement joins TRBV7-9 to TRBJ1-2; no clear D. Germline V gives CDR1 SEHNR, CDR2 FQNEAQ (reference sequence). The length of the CDR3 is 13 residues. The CDR3 region is CTSSSRSLYGYTF. CDR3 coding DNA: TGTACCAGCAGCTCGAGGTCGCTATATGGCTACACCTTC.

Many counts were recorded for this clonotype. The genes are TRBV13 and TRBJ2-7, with unresolved D. Germline CDR1 reads PRHDT; CDR2 reads FYEKMQ (reference sequence). The CDR3 is made up of 13 amino acids. V lost 5 bases to trimming and J lost 2 bases, with 10 bases between them. The CDR3 reads CASSPRGPYEQYF. The CDR3 DNA reads as TGTGCCAGCAGCCCTCGCGGTCCCTACGAGCAGTACTTC.

The chain links TRBV2 to TRBJ2-7; D unclear. From germline, CDR1 is SNHLY and CDR2 FYNNEI. This CDR3 has 13 residues. Trimming stripped 1 base from V and 6 bases from J, with 10 bases between. CDR3 nucleotides: TGTGCCAGCAGTGAAGGGGATGGCCCCGAGCAGTACTTC. This codes for CASSEGDGPEQYF.

This chain links TRBV10-3 with TRBJ2-7; tentative D call: TRBD1 (9 bases). Germline-derived CDR1 and CDR2 are ENHRY and SYGVKD. The CDR3 is 18 residues long. Trimming stripped 11 bases from V and 3 bases from J, with 32 bases between. The CDR3 loop is CAAWGGTGKAGVIYEQYF. The CDR3 bases are TGTGCCGCCTGGGGGGGGACAGGGAAAGCGGGAGTGATCTACGAGCAGTACTTC.

About this clonotype: It may be a read error: a sequence one base away is much more abundant. The CDR3 does not end in the conserved phenylalanine or tryptophan, so this is likely a read error. The chain links TRBV7-9 to TRBJ1-4; a possible D gene is TRBD1 (5 bases). The ends were cut back, 5 bases at V and 7 bases at J, with 14 bases in the middle. The V gene's germline CDR1 is SEHNR and CDR2 FQNEAQ (reference sequence). The CDR3 totals 14 residues. In DNA form, the CDR3 reads TGTGCCAGCAGCGTACAGGCTCGGGGTGAAAAACTGTTTCTT. Translation: CASSVQARGEKLFL.

The V call is TRBV6-5, the J call TRBJ2-7; D perhaps matches TRBD1 (5 bases). The better agreement between TRBJ2-1 and the DNA end casts doubt on the J call. Germline lookup yields CDR1 MNHEY and CDR2 SVGAGI. The length of the CDR3 is 13 residues. The CDR3 coding sequence is TGTGCCAGCAGTTATCCTTCTACTGACAGGCAGTTCTTC. Translated, it gives CASSYPSTDRQFF.

This clonotype was detected only a few times. Its ends do not fully match the called genes, so a read error is possible. The chain joins TRBV5-1 to TRBJ1-6, with D unclear. The CDR3 is made up of 13 amino acids. Germline CDR1 is SGHRS and CDR2 is YFSETQ. Written as DNA, the CDR3 is TGTGCCAGCAGTTATGGGTTAGGTTCACCCCTCCACTTT. Protein sequence: CASSYGLGSPLHF.

For the CDR3, the DNA is TGTGCCAGCTCCCCCGGGACCCCCTCAAATTCACCCCTCCACTTT. Translated: CASSPGTPSNSPLHF. The V call is TRBV2, the J call TRBJ1-6; possible D gene TRBD1, 5 bases. Trimming took 8 bases from V and 7 from J, leaving 18 bases between them. This CDR3 contains 15 residues. CDR1 SNHLY and CDR2 FYNNEI come from the germline V gene.

V and J are TRBV20-1 and TRBJ2-6; D not certain. Trimming removed 0 bases at V and 0 bases at J, with 6 bases between. The CDR3 extends over 15 amino acids. CDR1 is DFQATT, CDR2 SNEGSKA, per germline (reference sequence). CDR3 coding DNA: TGCAGTGCTAGAGATAAAGGCTCTGGGGCCAACGTCCTGACTTTC. Residues: CSARDKGSGANVLTF.

This clonotype was seen at least ten times. The chain carries TRBV7-9 and TRBJ2-5; D is perhaps TRBD1 (5 bases). The V end was cut by 4 bases, the J end by 0 bases, with 9 bases between. This CDR3 region has 14 residues. Looked up from germline, CDR1 is SEHNR and CDR2 is FQNEAQ (reference sequence). CDR3 amino acids: CASSSDSNQETQYF. The CDR3 DNA reads as TGTGCCAGCAGCTCTGACAGCAACCAAGAGACCCAGTACTTC.

This chain links TRBV2 with TRBJ2-7; TRBD1 aligns across 11 bases. This CDR3 region has 15 residues. Germline V gene lookup returns CDR1 SNHLY and CDR2 FYNNEI. With V trimmed by 8 bases and J by 7 bases, 13 bases remained unmatched. DNA of the CDR3: TGTGCCAGCGGAGATGGACAGGGGGCGGCAAATGAGCAGTACTTC. Its translation: CASGDGQGAANEQYF.